This T cell receptor beta chain was found in a study of CXCR3-negative and CXCR3-positive naive CD8 T cells. The study, taken as a whole, reports: Higher TRB CDR3 hydrophobicity marked CXCR3-positive naive cells relative to CXCR3-negative naive cells. Fresh PBMCs went into most assays, and CXCR3 expression partly declined after cryopreservation. Sequencing showed both naive subsets with comparably high diversity, and memory CD8+ cells much lower.

With UMI labels, 5' RACE was used to prepare the TRB cDNA libraries. With the 5' RACE reads reprocessed, TCRdb shows one record per CDR3 protein and no DNA. Listed are about 98,000 distinct CDR3 sequences; about 1.1% falls within the top ten. In regard to this clonotype: Its antigen is unknown.

Every CD8+ subset sample held a few hundred thousand flow-sorted cells, done in triplicate. CD45RO-CCR7+CD27+CD95- expression identified naive CD8+ T cells. This TCR came from a human donor in good health. Some clones in this sample may be carry-over from other donors' samples. Sequences were obtained from naive CXCR3+ CD8+ T cells from blood. Noted subset: CD45RO-CCR7+CD27+CD95- naive CD8+ T cells expressing CXCR3 (TNR3+).

The CDR3 loop is CASSYPPGGTDTQYF. The rearrangement uses TRBV7-8 and TRBJ2-3. Germline V gives CDR1 SGHVS, CDR2 FQNEAQ. The CDR3 has 15 amino acids.